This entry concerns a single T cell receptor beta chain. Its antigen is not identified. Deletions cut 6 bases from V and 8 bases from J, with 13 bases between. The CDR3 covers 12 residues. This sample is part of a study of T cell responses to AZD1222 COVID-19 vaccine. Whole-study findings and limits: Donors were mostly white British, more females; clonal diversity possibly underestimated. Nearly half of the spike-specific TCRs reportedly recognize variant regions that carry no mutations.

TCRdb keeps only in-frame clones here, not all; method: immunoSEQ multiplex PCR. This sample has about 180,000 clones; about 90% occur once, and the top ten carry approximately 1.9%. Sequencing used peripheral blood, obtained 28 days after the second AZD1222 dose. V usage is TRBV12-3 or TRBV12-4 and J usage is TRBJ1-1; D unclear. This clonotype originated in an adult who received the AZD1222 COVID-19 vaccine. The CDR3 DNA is TGTGCCAGCAGCCTAGATGGGCAGGAAGCTTTCTTT. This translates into CASSLDGQEAFF.